These 30 T cell receptor beta chains originate from one sample sequenced in a study of blood T cells in healthy people across ages. The second PCR ran about 6 to 12 cycles with a sample-barcoded 5' primer and J-beta primers. Using its own MiXCR run on the 5' RACE reads, TCRdb lists one record per CDR3 protein. The sample consists of 630,000 or so distinct CDR3 sequences, about 30% of them appearing once. What was sequenced was blood. The origin of the receptors is a woman older than 75 in good health.

This clonotype has more than one count but fewer than ten. This chain joins TRBV2 and TRBJ1-5; possible D gene TRBD1, 6 bases. V dropped 4 bases and J dropped 2 bases, with 18 bases sitting between them. CDR3 size: 17 residues. Germline lookup yields CDR1 SNHLY and CDR2 FYNNEI. For the CDR3, the DNA is TGTGCCAGCAGTGCCGGGGCAGGGGCGGAAGGCAATCAGCCCCAGCATTTT. Amino acid sequence: CASSAGAGAEGNQPQHF.

In this sample, this clonotype turned up once. One base away lies a much larger clone, so this may be a sequencing read error. The CDR3 DNA reads TGTGCCAGCACTCGGGACACCTCCTATGGCTACACCTTC. This translates into CASTRDTSYGYTF. This chain connects TRBV25-1 to TRBJ1-2; a possible D gene is TRBD1 (6 bases). CDR3 length: 13 amino acids. CDR1 is MGHDK and CDR2 is SYGVNS in the germline V gene. Trimming took 7 bases from V and 4 from J, leaving 13 bases between them.

This clonotype appeared a few times. A much larger clone lies one base from this, so it may be a read error. CDR3: CASTQDRGADTQYF. The DNA for the CDR3 is TGTGCCAGCACTCAGGACAGGGGAGCAGATACGCAGTATTTT. The chain is built from TRBV12-3 or TRBV12-4 and TRBJ2-3; 9 bases fit TRBD1. The V and J ends lost 7 bases and 4 bases, in that order; junction bases with no gene match: 6. The CDR3 is 14 amino acids.

Points on this clonotype: The germline gene is not matched at one end of the junction; a read error may be the cause. The V gene is TRBV7-7, the J gene TRBJ2-2, with D possibly being TRBD1 (5 bases). The germline V gene has CDR1 SSHAT and CDR2 FNYEAQ (reference sequence). The CDR3 loop spans 16 amino acids. The CDR3 spells CASSLKIGAYTGELFF. The CDR3 nucleotides are TGTGCTAGCAGCTTAAAAATTGGGGCTTACACCGGGGAGCTGTTTTTT.

A few counts support this clonotype. A much larger clonotype is one base distant, so this may be a read error. This chain joins TRBV12-3 or TRBV12-4 and TRBJ2-5; 14 bases line up with TRBD2. The CDR3 covers 18 residues. V was clipped by 6 bases and J by 11 bases; unmatched bases: 20. The CDR3 sequence: CASSLGRTSGGIRDEQYF. The CDR3 coding sequence is TGTGCCAGCAGCCTTGGGCGGACTAGCGGGGGGATAAGGGATGAGCAGTACTTC.

This clonotype turned up a few times. V is TRBV2 and J is TRBJ2-5, with D tentatively TRBD1 (6 bases). CDR3 length equals 13 residues. Germline CDR1 SNHLY, CDR2 FYNNEI. Deletions cut 10 bases from V and 5 bases from J, with 17 bases between. CDR3 DNA sequence: TGTGCCAACAGGGCGACGACACGGGAGACCCAGTACTTC. Its protein product is CANRATTRETQYF.

This clonotype was seen more than once but under ten times. The CDR3 DNA reads TGCAGTGCTACTACAGGAAGTGGGGAGACCCAGTACTTC. Translated, it gives CSATTGSGETQYF. The V and J genes are TRBV20-1 and TRBJ2-7, with D tentatively TRBD1 (5 bases). The J call is uncertain, as TRBJ2-5 better fits the DNA end. The CDR3 length is 13 residues. The germline gives CDR1 DFQATT, CDR2 SNEGSKA (reference sequence).

This clonotype has a count of ten or more. The chain recombines TRBV6-2 or TRBV6-3 with TRBJ2-3; D possibly corresponds to TRBD1 (6 bases). Germline CDR1 is MNHEY and CDR2 is SVGEGT. The CDR3 extends over 14 amino acids. The V end lost 2 bases, the J end lost 10 bases, and 16 bases lay between the germline ends. CDR3 residues: CASSYGRGFFAQYF. Here the CDR3 DNA reads TGTGCCAGCAGTTACGGCAGGGGTTTTTTTGCGCAGTATTTT.

Of note for this clonotype: A much larger clone lies one base from this, so it may be a read error. This sequence joins TRBV7-9 and TRBJ2-1; the D is unclear. Germline V gene data show CDR1 as SEHNR and CDR2 as FQNEAQ (reference sequence). V lost 1 base and J 7 bases, leaving 17 bases between the germline ends. The CDR3 sequence is 16 residues long. For the CDR3, the DNA is TGTGCCAGCAGCTTAGAAAGGACGTCAAGGTGGAATGAGCAGTTCTTC. Protein: CASSLERTSRWNEQFF. Full variable domain (rest looked up from reference TRBV7-9 and TRBJ2-1): DTGVSQNPRHKITKRGQNVTFRCDPISEHNRLYWYRQTLGQGPEFLTYFQNEAQLEKSRLLSDRFSAERPKGSFSTLEIQRTEQGDSAMYLCASSLERTSRWNEQFFGPGTRLTVL.

Ten or more counts support this clonotype. This sequence joins TRBV5-1 and TRBJ2-3, with 9 positions matching TRBD2. Germline V gives CDR1 SGHRS, CDR2 YFSETQ. This CDR3 has 16 residues. J was trimmed by 4 bases and V by 0 bases; bases with no gene match: 6. CDR3 amino acids: CASSLAAGGHADTQYF. The CDR3 coding sequence is TGCGCCAGCAGCTTGGCGGCGGGGGGGCACGCAGATACGCAGTATTTT. Complete variable domain (other parts from reference TRBV5-1 and TRBJ2-3): KAGVTQTPRYLIKTRGQQVTLSCSPISGHRSVSWYQQTPGQGLQFLFEYFSETQRNKGNFPGRFSGRQFSNSRSEMNVSTLELGDSALYLCASSLAAGGHADTQYFGPGTRLTVL.

This clonotype was counted many times. CDR3 sequence: CASSLSRGGEKLFF. The CDR3 DNA reads as TGCGCCAGCAGCTTATCCAGGGGGGGCGAAAAACTGTTTTTT. The V call is TRBV5-1, the J call TRBJ1-4, with 7 nucleotides matching TRBD1. Germline V gene lookup returns CDR1 SGHRS and CDR2 YFSETQ. The CDR3 extends over 14 amino acids. Germline trimming cut 2 bases from V and 8 bases from J; bases unmatched to any gene: 6.

This clonotype came up many times. J is TRBJ1-1 and V is TRBV20-1; no reliable D call. From germline, CDR1 is DFQATT and CDR2 SNEGSKA (reference sequence). The CDR3 has 11 residues. Deletions cut 3 bases from V and 7 bases from J, with 9 bases between. This CDR3 reads CSARPGLEAFF. The CDR3 coding sequence is TGCAGTGCTAGGCCTGGCCTTGAAGCTTTCTTT.

This clonotype was counted many times. The J gene is TRBJ1-1, the V gene TRBV12-3 or TRBV12-4; D not certain. V lost 2 bases, J lost 10 bases, and 8 bases lay in between. The CDR3 is 11 residues long. The CDR3 loop reads CASSLRGSAFF. The CDR3 DNA reads TGTGCCAGCAGTTTAAGAGGGTCAGCTTTCTTT.

In its sample, this clonotype was seen a few times. A much larger clonotype is one base distant, so this may be a read error. The CDR3 DNA reads TGTGCCAGCATCCAGACAGGGGGTTACAATGAGCAGTACTTC. Translation: CASIQTGGYNEQYF. This chain links TRBV6-2 or TRBV6-3 with TRBJ2-5, with 9 bases matching TRBD1. Trimming removed 7 bases from V and 11 bases from J; junction bases left unmatched: 14. Germline lookup yields CDR1 MNHEY and CDR2 SVGEGT. This CDR3 contains 14 residues.

The gene calls are TRBV7-8 and TRBJ2-7, with 7 nucleotides matching TRBD2. The germline V gene encodes CDR1 SGHVS and CDR2 FQNEAQ. CDR3 size: 14 residues. V was clipped by 4 bases and J by 5 bases; unmatched bases: 8. CDR3: CASSWRGGSDEQYF. DNA for the CDR3: TGTGCCAGCAGCTGGCGAGGCGGGAGCGACGAGCAGTACTTC. Full variable domain (missing parts from reference TRBV7-8 and TRBJ2-7): GAGVSQSPRYKVAKRGQDVALRCDPISGHVSLFWYQQALGQGPEFLTYFQNEAQLDKSGLPSDRFFAERPEGSVSTLKIQRTQQEDSAVYLCASSWRGGSDEQYFGPGTRLTVT.

For this clonotype: An end of the junction does not agree with germline; a read error may underlie this. The V call is TRBV29-1, the J call TRBJ2-3, with D possibly matching TRBD2 (5 bases). The V gene's germline CDR1 is SQVTM and CDR2 ANQGSEA. The CDR3 has 14 residues. In DNA, the CDR3 is TGTAGCGCCCAACTCAGATCTAGCACAGATACGCAGAATTTT. This gives the protein CSAQLRSSTDTQNF.

This clonotype was observed at least ten times. The rearrangement uses TRBV7-3 and TRBJ2-3; TRBD1 matches at 7 bases. Germline V gene data show CDR1 as SGHTA and CDR2 as FQGTGA. This CDR3 has 15 amino acids. After removal of 3 bases from V and 5 bases from J, the junction contained 8 bases not matched to a gene. The CDR3 region has the DNA TGTGCCAGCAGCTTTTTAGGACAGGCGGGAGATACGCAGTATTTT. This encodes CASSFLGQAGDTQYF.

This clonotype has ten or more counts. The chain is built from TRBV12-3 or TRBV12-4 and TRBJ2-7, with a weak D call TRBD1 (7 bases). The CDR3 is 13 residues long. V dropped 4 bases and J dropped 6 bases, with 13 bases sitting between them. CDR3 bases: TGTGCCAGCAGTTCCGGCGGGACAGTCGAGCAGTACTTC. As protein: CASSSGGTVEQYF.

As to this clonotype: As the CDR3 is not closed by the conserved phenylalanine or tryptophan, this likely results from a read error. The genes are TRBV20-1 and TRBJ2-5; no reliable D call. Germline CDR1 is DFQATT and CDR2 is SNEGSKA (reference sequence). V was cut by 6 bases and J by 2 bases, with 7 bases left in between. The CDR3 has 11 residues. CDR3 amino acids: CSAQLQETQYV. CDR3 DNA: TGCAGTGCACAGTTACAAGAGACCCAGTACGTC.

The V call is TRBV7-3, the J call TRBJ1-1; D unclear. V lost 1 base and J 7 bases, leaving 7 bases between the germline ends. Germline V gene data show CDR1 as SGHTA and CDR2 as FQGTGA. The CDR3 runs 12 residues. Here the CDR3 DNA reads TGTGCCAGCAGCTTAATAGCGAGTGAAGCTTTCTTT. Translation gives CASSLIASEAFF.

The V call is TRBV4-1, the J call TRBJ1-4; D is perhaps TRBD1 (5 bases). The V gene's germline CDR1 is MGHRA and CDR2 YSYEKL. V was clipped by 3 bases and J by 3 bases, with 17 bases between them. This CDR3 region has 17 residues. In DNA form, the CDR3 reads TGCGCCAGCAGCCATCCCGGGACGGACTTGTCTAATGAAAAACTGTTTTTT. It codes for CASSHPGTDLSNEKLFF.

This chain uses TRBV30 with TRBJ2-5; 7 positions match TRBD1. TRBJ2-7 matches the DNA end more closely, so the J call is doubtful. The CDR3 length is 12 residues. Germline CDR1 is GTSNPN and CDR2 is SVGIG (reference sequence). CDR3 nucleotides: TGTGCCTGGAGCGGGGACAGTTACGAGCAGTACTTC. Its protein product is CAWSGDSYEQYF.

As concerns this clonotype: A read error is possible here, since a much larger clone lies one base away. V is TRBV11-2 and J is TRBJ2-5, with TRBD2 matching over 7 bases. The CDR3 loop spans 14 amino acids. Germline CDR1 reads SGHAT; CDR2 reads FQNNGV. CDR3 sequence (DNA): TGTACCAGCAGCCGGGAGGTTACCCGAGAGACCCAGTACTTC. Its translation: CTSSREVTRETQYF.

This clonotype was seen many times. This chain connects TRBV2 to TRBJ2-5, with 8 positions matching TRBD2. V trimming: 5 bases; J trimming: 11 bases; junction bases outside the gene matches: 13. The CDR3 is 14 amino acids. Germline CDR1 reads SNHLY; CDR2 reads FYNNEI. The chain's CDR3 is CASSLAGPIGEQYF. CDR3 coding DNA: TGTGCCAGCAGTTTAGCGGGGCCCATCGGGGAGCAGTACTTC.

This clonotype was counted ten times or more. The genes are TRBV20-1 and TRBJ2-4; no clear D gene. Germline V lookup: CDR1 DFQATT, CDR2 SNEGSKA (reference sequence). The CDR3 runs 13 residues. V was cut by 0 bases and J by 6 bases, with 9 bases left in between. The CDR3 DNA sequence: TGCAGTGCTAGAGATCGTGCAGGAAACATTCAGTACTTC. Translating gives CSARDRAGNIQYF.

Concerning this clonotype: A much larger clone lies one base from this, so it may be a read error. The V and J genes are TRBV3-1 and TRBJ2-3, with 9 bases fitting TRBD2. This CDR3 region has 17 residues. Trimming cost V 4 bases and J 2 bases; bases outside gene matches: 10. CDR1 is LGHDT and CDR2 is YNNKEL in the germline V gene (reference sequence). CDR3 sequence reads: CASSRFSSGGSTDTQYF. CDR3 sequence (DNA): TGTGCCAGCAGCCGATTCAGTAGCGGGGGCTCCACAGATACGCAGTATTTT.

As for this clonotype: A much more abundant neighbour one base away suggests this may be a read error. The CDR3 DNA reads as TGCGCCAACAGCCCCCGACAGGGCTCTAACTATGGCTACACCTTC. Amino acid sequence: CANSPRQGSNYGYTF. This chain connects TRBV5-1 to TRBJ1-2; TRBD1 matches 7 bases. The CDR3 has 15 residues. Germline V CDR1 and CDR2: SGHRS, YFSETQ. The variable domain in full, completed from reference TRBV5-1 and TRBJ1-2, reads KAGVTQTPRYLIKTRGQQVTLSCSPISGHRSVSWYQQTPGQGLQFLFEYFSETQRNKGNFPGRFSGRQFSNSRSEMNVSTLELGDSALYLCANSPRQGSNYGYTFGSGTRLTVV.

Of note for this clonotype: A read error may be the cause here, since a much bigger clone is one base away. The V gene is TRBV4-3, the J gene TRBJ2-1; possibly TRBD1 or TRBD2 for D (6 bases each). CDR3 length: 15 residues. In germline, CDR1 is LGHNA, CDR2 YSLEER. Trimming cost V 0 bases and J 8 bases, with 14 bases left between them. The DNA for the CDR3 is TGCGCCAGCAGCCAAGATGGCCGGGGGCGTCATGAGCAGTTCTTC. As protein: CASSQDGRGRHEQFF.

This clonotype was counted many times. The CDR3 region is CASSPNRRQETQYF. CDR3 bases: TGTGCCAGCAGCCCGAACAGGAGACAAGAGACCCAGTACTTC. V and J are TRBV7-2 and TRBJ2-5; the D gene is possibly TRBD1 (5 bases). V was shortened by 5 bases and J by 2 bases, with 12 bases between the two germline ends. Germline V lookup: CDR1 SGHTA, CDR2 FQGNSA. The CDR3 loop spans 14 amino acids. Supplemented by reference TRBV7-2 and TRBJ2-5, the full variable domain reads GAGVSQSPSNKVTEKGKDVELRCDPISGHTALYWYRQSLGQGLEFLIYFQGNSAPDKSGLPSDRFSAERTGGSVSTLTIQRTQQEDSAVYLCASSPNRRQETQYFGPGTRLLVL.

This clonotype showed up just a few times. A much bigger clone sits one base away, suggesting this may be a read error. The chain uses TRBV5-1 and TRBJ2-7, with TRBD2 matching over 10 bases. The CDR3 extends over 16 amino acids. Trimming took 4 bases from V and 7 from J; bases not matched to a gene: 14. In germline, CDR1 is SGHRS, CDR2 YFSETQ. DNA of the CDR3: TGCGCCAGCAGCCCCCCCAGCGGGGGGGCTCACAATGAGCAGTACTTC. Translation: CASSPPSGGAHNEQYF.